This T cell receptor beta chain was sequenced in a study of T-cell memory formation after mild COVID-19. Study-wide results and caveats: Clones shrinking between day 15 and 85 showed a balanced CD4/CD8 split, and those that grew later tilted toward CD4+. Pre-infection memory harbored some responding clones, suggesting cross-reactive memory joined.

Remarks on this clonotype: Its antigen remains unknown.

Libraries for TCRalpha and TCRbeta carried sample barcodes and unique molecular identifiers via 5'RACE. TCRdb recomputed calls from the 5' RACE reads with MiXCR, one row per CDR3 protein. The sample shows 550,000 to 600,000 distinct CDR3 sequences, roughly 22% of them seen only once. V was shortened by 0 bases and J by 11 bases, with 22 bases between the two germline ends. The CDR3 is 17 residues long. Germline V gene lookup returns CDR1 LNHNV and CDR2 YYDKDF (reference sequence). This TCR derives from an adult woman who had mild COVID-19 (a few samples of this study predate the infection). Cell type and time point are not known. The V and J genes are TRBV15 and TRBJ1-4; a possible D gene is TRBD1 (5 bases). The sample consisted of PBMCs or a T cell subset sorted from them (not recorded which). This CDR3 is CATSRDFGGNGLYKLFF. The CDR3 DNA is TGTGCCACCAGCAGAGATTTTGGGGGGAACGGATTGTATAAACTGTTTTTT.